The clone carrying this TCR beta chain was detected a few times. Its antigen is as yet unknown. The sample is drawn from a study of beta chain features in type 1 diabetes. Study at large: Examination of sorted cells across all samples involved over 95 million cells.

Germline CDR1 SQVTM, CDR2 ANQGSEA. Between the trimmed V and J ends, which lost 8 bases and 5 bases, there was a span of 19 bases. CDR3 length: 14 amino acids. As every portion of the isolated RNA was reverse transcribed, the sequencing read expressed TCRB transcripts. Using immunoSEQ multiplex PCR, the repertoire was profiled, and TCRdb retains in-frame clones only, with some absent. The sample gives 300,000 to 350,000 clones, roughly 12% of which show up once; over 0.014% is in the top ten. Sorting based on CD45RO/CCR7/CD25/CD127/CD95/CD27 separated CD4+ naive, central memory, regulatory and stem cell-like memory cells. Regarding the study as a whole: Any HLA type influence on TCRB rearrangement was left unresolved here. Among all four CD4+ subsets, Type 1 diabetes patients had TCRB CDR3s that were moderately but significantly shorter.

The chain combines TRBV29-1 with TRBJ1-5; D unclear. Sequencing used naive CD4+ T cells from blood. The receptor's source is a woman aged 18-35 years with type 1 diabetes. For the CDR3, the DNA is TGCAGCCGCGAGGGCAGCCTCCGCCATCAGCCCCAGCATTTT. It yields the protein CSREGSLRHQPQHF.